This T cell receptor (beta chain) was identified during a study of blood T cell repertoires in COVID-19. Libraries were prepared by immunoSEQ multiplex PCR; TCRdb keeps only in-frame clonotypes and omits some of them. The data contain 350,000 to 450,000 clones, approximately 86% of them seen just once; the ten biggest clones take up about 7.6%. Trimming removed 5 bases from V and 7 bases from J; junction bases left unmatched: 2. Germline CDR1 is PRHDT and CDR2 is FYEKMQ (reference sequence). The CDR3 consists of 13 residues. The clonotype originates from a woman aged 55-75 years with COVID-19, enrolled during active disease. The specimen was peripheral blood. J is TRBJ2-1 and V is TRBV13, with 10 bases fitting TRBD2. The chain's CDR3 is CASSLAGVNEQFF. DNA of the CDR3: TGTGCCAGCAGCCTAGCGGGGGTGAATGAGCAGTTCTTC.